A single sample is the source of the 9 T cell receptor beta chains below, sequenced in a study of blood T cell repertoires in COVID-19. Sequenced by immunoSEQ multiplex PCR; TCRdb stores in-frame clones only, minus some. The sample gives around 58,000 clones, 88% of which show up once; around two fifths is in the top ten. The sample comprised peripheral blood. These receptors originate from a woman aged 60 to 75 with COVID-19, enrolled during active disease.

This chain links TRBV14 with TRBJ2-7; TRBD2 is a possible D gene (6 bases). Germline V gene data show CDR1 as SGHDN and CDR2 as FVKESK. V was cut by 4 bases and J by 3 bases, with 10 bases left in between. This CDR3 contains 13 residues. CDR3 loop: CASSPGLYYEQYF. The CDR3 DNA sequence: TGTGCCAGCAGCCCGGGACTCTACTACGAGCAGTACTTC.

This chain links TRBV4-1 with TRBJ2-4; 8 positions agree with TRBD2. V trimming: 1 base; J trimming: 0 bases; junction bases outside the gene matches: 5. The CDR3 is 17 residues long. Germline V gene lookup returns CDR1 MGHRA and CDR2 YSYEKL. CDR3 nucleotides: TGCGCCAGCAGCCAAGGAGTAGCGGGACTAGCCAAAAACATTCAGTACTTC. This encodes CASSQGVAGLAKNIQYF.

The rearrangement uses TRBV19 and TRBJ1-1; a possible D gene is TRBD1 (6 bases). The CDR3 has 11 amino acids. Deletions cut 11 bases from V and 5 bases from J, with 12 bases between. CDR1 and CDR2 from the germline V gene are LNHDA and SQIVND (reference sequence). The DNA of the CDR3 is TGTGCCGCTGAGGGGGTTACTGAAGCTTTCTTT. Amino acid sequence: CAAEGVTEAFF.

CDR3 sequence: CASSHPEGWEQYF. The CDR3 DNA sequence: TGTGCCAGCAGCCACCCCGAGGGATGGGAGCAGTACTTC. V gene TRBV7-9 combines with J gene TRBJ2-7, with a weak D call TRBD2 (5 bases). The germline CDR1 and CDR2 sequences are SEHNR and FQNEAQ (reference sequence). The CDR3 spans 13 residues. Trimming removed 5 bases from V and 7 bases from J, with 15 bases in between.

J is TRBJ1-5 and V is TRBV18, with TRBD1 matching 9 bases. The CDR3 totals 14 residues. The trim removed 4 bases at V and 5 bases at J, leaving 3 bases unmatched. The germline gives CDR1 KGHSH, CDR2 LQKENI. The CDR3 sequence is CASSRDRGDQPQHF. The CDR3 DNA reads as TGTGCCAGCTCACGAGACAGGGGGGATCAGCCCCAGCATTTT.

The chain combines TRBV4-3 with TRBJ2-3, with TRBD2 matching 11 bases. Trimming cost V 1 base and J 6 bases; bases outside gene matches: 9. This CDR3 spans 17 amino acids. CDR1 and CDR2 from the germline V gene are LGHNA and YSLEER. DNA of the CDR3: TGCGCCAGCAGCCAAGTGGGGACTAGCGGATTCCGGGATACGCAGTATTTT. Translation: CASSQVGTSGFRDTQYF.

The rearrangement joins TRBV12-3 or TRBV12-4 to TRBJ2-1; the D gene is possibly TRBD2 (5 bases). This CDR3 has 12 amino acids. V lost 5 bases, J lost 10 bases, and 12 bases lay in between. This CDR3 is CASSRPGSEQFF. The CDR3 DNA reads TGTGCCAGCAGTAGGCCGGGGAGCGAGCAGTTCTTC.

The rearrangement uses TRBV7-8 and TRBJ1-2, with D tentatively TRBD1 (5 bases). Germline V CDR1 and CDR2: SGHVS, FQNEAQ. V gave up 5 bases and J gave up 5 bases, with 9 bases separating them. The CDR3 sequence is 12 residues long. The CDR3 loop reads CASSRDSYGYTF. The CDR3 nucleotides are TGTGCCAGCAGCCGCGACAGTTATGGCTACACCTTC.

The chain is built from TRBV6-6 and TRBJ2-7; D may be TRBD1 (6 bases). The V gene's germline CDR1 is MNHNY and CDR2 SVGAGI (reference sequence). The germline V and J ends were trimmed by 4 bases and 4 bases, with 14 bases remaining between them. The CDR3 extends over 14 amino acids. The CDR3 is CASSFDRSGYEQYF. CDR3 nucleotide sequence: TGTGCCAGCAGTTTCGACAGGTCGGGTTACGAGCAGTACTTC.